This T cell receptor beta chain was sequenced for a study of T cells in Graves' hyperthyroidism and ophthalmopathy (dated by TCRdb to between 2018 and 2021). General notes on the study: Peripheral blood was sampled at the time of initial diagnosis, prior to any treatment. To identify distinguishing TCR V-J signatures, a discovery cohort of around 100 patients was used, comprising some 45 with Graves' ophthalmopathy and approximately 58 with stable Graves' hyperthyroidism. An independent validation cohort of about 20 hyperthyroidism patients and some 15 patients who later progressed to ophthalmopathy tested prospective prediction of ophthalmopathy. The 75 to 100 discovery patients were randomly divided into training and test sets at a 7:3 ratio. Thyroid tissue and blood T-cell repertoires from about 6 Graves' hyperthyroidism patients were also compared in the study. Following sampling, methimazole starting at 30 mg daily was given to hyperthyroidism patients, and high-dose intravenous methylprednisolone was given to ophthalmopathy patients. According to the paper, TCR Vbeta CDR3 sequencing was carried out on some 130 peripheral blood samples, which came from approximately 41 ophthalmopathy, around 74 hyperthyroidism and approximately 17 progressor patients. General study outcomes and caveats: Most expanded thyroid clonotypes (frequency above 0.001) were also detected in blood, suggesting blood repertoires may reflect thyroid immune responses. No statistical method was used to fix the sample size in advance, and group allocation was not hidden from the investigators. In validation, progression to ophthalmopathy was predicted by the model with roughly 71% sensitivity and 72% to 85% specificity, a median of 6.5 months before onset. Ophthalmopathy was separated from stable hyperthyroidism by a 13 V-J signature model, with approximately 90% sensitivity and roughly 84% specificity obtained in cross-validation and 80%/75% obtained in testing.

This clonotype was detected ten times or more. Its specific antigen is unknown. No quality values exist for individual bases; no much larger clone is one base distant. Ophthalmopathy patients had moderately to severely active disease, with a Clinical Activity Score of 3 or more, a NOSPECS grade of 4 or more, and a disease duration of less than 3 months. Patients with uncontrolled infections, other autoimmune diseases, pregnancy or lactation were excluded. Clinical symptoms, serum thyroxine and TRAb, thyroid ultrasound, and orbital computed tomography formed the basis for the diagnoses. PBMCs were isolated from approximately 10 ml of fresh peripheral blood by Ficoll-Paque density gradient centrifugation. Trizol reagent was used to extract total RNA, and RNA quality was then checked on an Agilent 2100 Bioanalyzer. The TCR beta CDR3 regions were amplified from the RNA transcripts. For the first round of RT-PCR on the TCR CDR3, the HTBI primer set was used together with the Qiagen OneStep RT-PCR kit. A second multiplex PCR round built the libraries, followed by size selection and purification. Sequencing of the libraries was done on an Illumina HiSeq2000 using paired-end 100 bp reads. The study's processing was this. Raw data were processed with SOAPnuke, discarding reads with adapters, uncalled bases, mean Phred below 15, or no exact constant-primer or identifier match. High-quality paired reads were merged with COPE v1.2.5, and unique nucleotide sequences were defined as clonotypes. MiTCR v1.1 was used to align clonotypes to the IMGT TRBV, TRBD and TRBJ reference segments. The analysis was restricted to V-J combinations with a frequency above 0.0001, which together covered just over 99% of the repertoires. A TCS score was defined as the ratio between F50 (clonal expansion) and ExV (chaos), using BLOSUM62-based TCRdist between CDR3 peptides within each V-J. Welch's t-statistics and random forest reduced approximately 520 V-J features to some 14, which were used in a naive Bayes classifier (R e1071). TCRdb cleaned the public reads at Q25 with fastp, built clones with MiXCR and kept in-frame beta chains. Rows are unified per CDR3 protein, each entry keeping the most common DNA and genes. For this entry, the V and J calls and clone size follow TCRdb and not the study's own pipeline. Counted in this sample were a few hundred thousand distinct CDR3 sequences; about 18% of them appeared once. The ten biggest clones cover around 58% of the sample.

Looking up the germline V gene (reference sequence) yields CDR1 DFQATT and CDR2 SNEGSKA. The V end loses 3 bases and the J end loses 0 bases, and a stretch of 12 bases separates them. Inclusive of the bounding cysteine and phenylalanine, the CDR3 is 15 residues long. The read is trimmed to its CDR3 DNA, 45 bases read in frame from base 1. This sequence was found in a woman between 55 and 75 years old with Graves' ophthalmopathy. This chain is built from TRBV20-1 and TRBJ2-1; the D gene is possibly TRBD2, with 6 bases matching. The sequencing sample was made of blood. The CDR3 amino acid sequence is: CSARVGGSSYNEQFF. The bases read TGCAGTGCTAGGGTAGGAGGGAGCTCCTACAATGAGCAGTTCTTC.